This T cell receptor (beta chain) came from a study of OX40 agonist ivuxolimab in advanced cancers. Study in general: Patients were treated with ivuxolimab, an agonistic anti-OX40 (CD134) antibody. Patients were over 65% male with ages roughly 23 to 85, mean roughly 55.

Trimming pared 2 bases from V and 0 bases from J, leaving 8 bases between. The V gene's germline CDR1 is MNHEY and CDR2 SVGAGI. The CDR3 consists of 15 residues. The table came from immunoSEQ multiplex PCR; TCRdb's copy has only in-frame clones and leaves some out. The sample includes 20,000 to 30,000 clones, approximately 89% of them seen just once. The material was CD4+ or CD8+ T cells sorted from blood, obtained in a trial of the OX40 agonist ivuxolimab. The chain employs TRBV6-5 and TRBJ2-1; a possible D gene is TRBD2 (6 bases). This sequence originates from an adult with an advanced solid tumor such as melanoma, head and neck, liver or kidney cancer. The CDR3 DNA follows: TGTGCCAGCAGTTACGACGGGAGCTCCTACAATGAGCAGTTCTTC. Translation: CASSYDGSSYNEQFF.